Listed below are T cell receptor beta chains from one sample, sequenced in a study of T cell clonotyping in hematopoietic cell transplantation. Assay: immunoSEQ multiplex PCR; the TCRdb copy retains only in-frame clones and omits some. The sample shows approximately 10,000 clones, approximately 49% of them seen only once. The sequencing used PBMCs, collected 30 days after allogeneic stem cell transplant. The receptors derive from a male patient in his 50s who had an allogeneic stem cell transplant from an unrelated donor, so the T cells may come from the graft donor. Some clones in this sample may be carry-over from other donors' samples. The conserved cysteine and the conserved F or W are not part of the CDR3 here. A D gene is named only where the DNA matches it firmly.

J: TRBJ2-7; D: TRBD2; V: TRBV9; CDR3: ASSPGLAELYEQY
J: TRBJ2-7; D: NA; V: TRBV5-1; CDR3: ASSLAAGGGSYEQY
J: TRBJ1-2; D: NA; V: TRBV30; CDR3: AWMPIDSLNYGYT
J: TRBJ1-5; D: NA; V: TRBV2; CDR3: ASSGQENQPQH
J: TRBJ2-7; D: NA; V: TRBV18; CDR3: ASSPAQRGEQY
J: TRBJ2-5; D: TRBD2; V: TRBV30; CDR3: AWTSGRETQY
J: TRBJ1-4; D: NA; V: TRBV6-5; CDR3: ASSPTATNEKLF
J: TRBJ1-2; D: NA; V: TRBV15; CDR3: ATSRDDHPNYGYT
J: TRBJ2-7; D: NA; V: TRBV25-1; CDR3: ASSLVALRGYEQY
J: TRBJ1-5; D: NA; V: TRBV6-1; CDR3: ASSDLGLPNQPQH
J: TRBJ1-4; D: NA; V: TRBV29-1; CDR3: SVEPGKV
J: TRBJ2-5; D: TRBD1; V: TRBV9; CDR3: ASSGRDSQGETQY
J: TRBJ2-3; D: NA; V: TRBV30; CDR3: AWSVGQTDTQY
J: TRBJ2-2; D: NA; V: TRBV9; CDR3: ASSVGGDTGELF
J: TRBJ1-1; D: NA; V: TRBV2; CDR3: ASRREDPSPAF
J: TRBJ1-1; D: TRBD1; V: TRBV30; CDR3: AWSSSRDRGTNTEAF
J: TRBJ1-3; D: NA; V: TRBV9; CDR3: ASSVGSRGNTIY
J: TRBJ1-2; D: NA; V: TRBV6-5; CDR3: ASALGRSAYGYT
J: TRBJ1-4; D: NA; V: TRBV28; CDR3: ASSHLGEKLF
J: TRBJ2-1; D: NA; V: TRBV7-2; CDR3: ASSLGQAPFGDNEQF
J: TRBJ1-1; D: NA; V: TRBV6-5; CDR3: ASSYTQPFTEAF
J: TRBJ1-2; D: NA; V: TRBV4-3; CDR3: ASSQEVVNYGYT
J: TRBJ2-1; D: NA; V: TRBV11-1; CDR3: ASSLAGPRLAQF
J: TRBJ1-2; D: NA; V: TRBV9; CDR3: ASKRTAGTNYGYT
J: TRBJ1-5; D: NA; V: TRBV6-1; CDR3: ASSAAGQPQH
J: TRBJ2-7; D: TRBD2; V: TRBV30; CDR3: AWSVRAGGPREQY
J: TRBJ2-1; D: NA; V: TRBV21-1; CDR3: ASSNRINEQF
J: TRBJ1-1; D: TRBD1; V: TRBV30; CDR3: AWRAGQPNTEAF
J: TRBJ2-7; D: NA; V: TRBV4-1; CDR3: ASSHLKPGSSSYEQY